The subject of this entry is one TCR beta chain. This receptor's antigen is unknown. The input lacks base qualities; no much larger clone sits a single base away. As encoded in the germline V gene (reference sequence), CDR1 is SGHKS while CDR2 is YYEKEE. Trimmed from V: 4 bases; trimmed from J: 6 bases; junction bases lacking a gene match: 17. The CDR3 starts with the cysteine, ends with the phenylalanine, and has 18 residues. Only the CDR3 DNA is retained, 54 bases long and in frame from the first base. These data originate in a study of blood T cell repertoires in COVID-19 (dated by TCRdb to 2019 to 2021). At the level of the whole study: Samples covering the acute and convalescent phases of COVID-19 were provided by collaborators in the United States, Italy and Spain. The samples were drawn from two sources: the first 160 participants of the ongoing ImmuneRACE study, and 1,254 subjects contributed by 6 global collaborators. Where HLA class I and class II types were available, the types were taken from metadata supplied by the sample provider, not from assay-based typing. The prospective study material was composed of cDNA or gDNA derived from T cells, B-cell-depleted T cells, or PBMCs. Subjects who had been exposed to COVID-19, were actively infected with it, or had recovered from it provided the deeply sampled blood TCRbeta repertoires that made up the dataset. The sample metadata nearly always contained a de-identified subject ID, COVID-19 status, age in years and sex. A freely available public database, intended as a resource for researchers studying the immune response to SARS-CoV-2, is where the repertoires were released.

Results the study describes overall, beyond this receptor: The quantity of clinical and demographic metadata differed by source and by participant and was supplied without curation.

The immunoSEQ Assay, a bias-controlled multiplex PCR, was used to amplify TCRbeta CDR3 regions from genomic DNA. The source study handled its data this way. The number of nucleated cells in each sample was estimated from the amplification of reference gene primers within the assay. To quantify the absolute abundance of each unique TCRbeta CDR3 rearrangement, sequence reads were collapsed and filtered. For each sample, productive Simpson clonality was calculated as the square root of Simpson's diversity index across productive rearrangements. What TCRdb holds here is the immuneACCESS table cut down to in-frame rearrangements. Part of the clones is not present; checked against another copy, under half of the missing clones reflect an unresolved V gene, and the others are unexplained. That table gives V, J and clone size, and the DNA gave D and trimming. The sample table contains under 200,000 clones; only one count was recorded for 82% of them. The ten largest clones capture approximately 7.8% of the sample.

At one collaborating source in Seattle, patients were enrolled during active infection and were followed longitudinally through the course of disease. Collaborating institutions collected whole blood in K2EDTA tubes following their own protocols. For TCRbeta analysis, collaborator samples were shipped as frozen whole blood, as isolated PBMCs, or as DNA extracted from either sample type. This TCR derives from a woman aged 55-70 years with COVID-19, enrolled during active disease. The sequence joins TRBV5-5 to TRBJ2-5, and 11 bases in between align with TRBD2. The sequenced sample was peripheral blood. Here is the DNA: TGTGCCAGCAGCCCCGCGGGACTAGCGGAGGGTATTGTGAAGACCCAGTACTTC. Its coded protein is CASSPAGLAEGIVKTQYF.